This is a list of T cell receptor beta chains from one sample in a study of PD-1 blockade in classical Hodgkin lymphoma. Sequencing was performed with immunoSEQ multiplex PCR; in TCRdb, only in-frame clones are kept and a portion is missing. The data contain some 30,000 clones, over 55% of them seen just once; the ten biggest clones take up more than 2.5%. Source: peripheral blood mononuclear cells (PBMCs), taken before the second cycle of nivolumab. The source is a human donor with classical Hodgkin lymphoma. Both conserved end residues are part of each CDR3. The order of the fields is clone size, V gene, J gene, D gene, CDR3 DNA, CDR3 protein. D genes are given only for firm matches. The listing skips clone size in some rows; elsewhere it reads once, few, many or a size class.

abundance: -; v_gene: TRBV6-5; j_gene: TRBJ1-3; d_gene: -; CDR3nt: TGTGCCAGCAGTTACGTGCAGCCCTCTGGAAACACCATATATTTT; CDR3aa: CASSYVQPSGNTIYF
abundance: -; v_gene: TRBV7-9; j_gene: TRBJ1-2; d_gene: -; CDR3nt: TGTGCCAGCACGATCCAGGGTGGCTATGGCTACACCTTC; CDR3aa: CASTIQGGYGYTF
abundance: -; v_gene: TRBV5-5; j_gene: TRBJ1-2; d_gene: -; CDR3nt: TGTGCCAGCAGCTTGGGCGAGGGGAACTATGGCTACACCTTC; CDR3aa: CASSLGEGNYGYTF
abundance: few; v_gene: TRBV7-9; j_gene: TRBJ1-3; d_gene: -; CDR3nt: TGTGCCAGCAGCTTAGAATCTCCAAACACCATATATTTT; CDR3aa: CASSLESPNTIYF
abundance: -; v_gene: TRBV7-2; j_gene: TRBJ1-4; d_gene: -; CDR3nt: TGTGCCAGCAGAAGCCCCTTGAATAATGAAAAACTGTTTTTT; CDR3aa: CASRSPLNNEKLFF
abundance: once; v_gene: TRBV15; j_gene: TRBJ1-1; d_gene: -; CDR3nt: TGTGCCACCAGCAGAGTTAGACTTCTGGGCGGGGACACTGAAGCTTTCTTT; CDR3aa: CATSRVRLLGGDTEAFF
abundance: -; v_gene: TRBV28; j_gene: TRBJ1-2; d_gene: -; CDR3nt: TGTGCCAGCAGCCCGTACTTGGATGGCTACACCTTC; CDR3aa: CASSPYLDGYTF
abundance: -; v_gene: TRBV9; j_gene: TRBJ1-1; d_gene: -; CDR3nt: TGTGCCAGCAGCCCCCCCGTCGGTCAGGTGGGGGCTTTCTTT; CDR3aa: CASSPPVGQVGAFF
abundance: -; v_gene: TRBV19; j_gene: TRBJ1-1; d_gene: -; CDR3nt: TGTGCCAGTAGTATTGGCTCTTCGAACACTGAAGCTTTCTTT; CDR3aa: CASSIGSSNTEAFF
abundance: -; v_gene: TRBV10-2; j_gene: TRBJ2-7; d_gene: -; CDR3nt: TGCGCCAGCAGTGAGTCTAGCCCGAGCTCCTACGAGCAGTACTTC; CDR3aa: CASSESSPSSYEQYF
abundance: -; v_gene: TRBV10-2; j_gene: TRBJ2-1; d_gene: TRBD1; CDR3nt: TGCGCCAGCTGGGGTTCCGGGACAGGGAGTCATGAGCAGTTCTTC; CDR3aa: CASWGSGTGSHEQFF
abundance: few; v_gene: TRBV27; j_gene: TRBJ2-5; d_gene: -; CDR3nt: TGTGCCAGCAGTTTACAGGGTCAAGAGACCCAGTACTTC; CDR3aa: CASSLQGQETQYF
abundance: once; v_gene: TRBV6-1; j_gene: TRBJ1-1; d_gene: -; CDR3nt: TGTGCCAGCGGGACGGGGGCGAACACTGAAGCTTTCTTT; CDR3aa: CASGTGANTEAFF
abundance: once; v_gene: TRBV28; j_gene: TRBJ1-4; d_gene: -; CDR3nt: TGTGCCAGCAGTTTATCATTAGTGGGGGTTACTAATGAAAAACTGTTTTTT; CDR3aa: CASSLSLVGVTNEKLFF
abundance: -; v_gene: TRBV11-2; j_gene: TRBJ2-4; d_gene: -; CDR3nt: TGTGCCAGCAGCTTATCCAGGGGAAGGATCCAGTCGGCCAAAAACATTCAGTACTTC; CDR3aa: CASSLSRGRIQSAKNIQYF
abundance: once; v_gene: TRBV21-1; j_gene: TRBJ1-5; d_gene: -; CDR3nt: TGTGCCAGCAGTGACAGGGGCGCAAACAATCAGCCCCAGCATTTT; CDR3aa: CASSDRGANNQPQHF
abundance: few; v_gene: TRBV6-1; j_gene: TRBJ2-7; d_gene: TRBD2; CDR3nt: TGTGCCAGCCAACTAGAGCGGGGGGCCTACTACGAGCAGTACTTC; CDR3aa: CASQLERGAYYEQYF
abundance: -; v_gene: TRBV7-2; j_gene: TRBJ2-1; d_gene: TRBD1; CDR3nt: TGTGCCAGCAGCTTATCAGGGGGCGCCTACAATGAGCAGTTCTTC; CDR3aa: CASSLSGGAYNEQFF
abundance: -; v_gene: TRBV4-3; j_gene: TRBJ2-3; d_gene: -; CDR3nt: TGCGCCAGCAGCCAGGGCCCGGGGGGCGCGGGCACAGATACGCAGTATTTT; CDR3aa: CASSQGPGGAGTDTQYF
abundance: -; v_gene: TRBV14; j_gene: TRBJ1-1; d_gene: -; CDR3nt: TGTGCCAGCAGCCCCCTAAGGACGAATATGAACACTGAAGCTTTCTTT; CDR3aa: CASSPLRTNMNTEAFF
abundance: -; v_gene: TRBV27; j_gene: TRBJ2-7; d_gene: -; CDR3nt: TGTGCCAGCAGTTTTGGACCCTCCCCTTACGAGCAGTACTTC; CDR3aa: CASSFGPSPYEQYF
abundance: -; v_gene: TRBV4-1; j_gene: TRBJ1-1; d_gene: TRBD1; CDR3nt: TGCGCCAGCAGCCAGGATTCTCTTCAGGGACAGGGGAAAGCTTTCTTT; CDR3aa: CASSQDSLQGQGKAFF
abundance: once; v_gene: TRBV6-5; j_gene: TRBJ1-4; d_gene: -; CDR3nt: TGTGCCAGCAGTCAAACAGGGTTGGATGAAAAACTGTTTTTT; CDR3aa: CASSQTGLDEKLFF
abundance: -; v_gene: TRBV5-4; j_gene: TRBJ1-1; d_gene: -; CDR3nt: TGTGCCAGCAGCTCACCCCGGCAGGGTGAGGCTGAAGCTTTCTTT; CDR3aa: CASSSPRQGEAEAFF
abundance: -; v_gene: TRBV7-3; j_gene: TRBJ1-6; d_gene: TRBD1; CDR3nt: TGTGCCAGCAGTAAGGACAGGGGGAGGGAGTCACCCCTCCACTTT; CDR3aa: CASSKDRGRESPLHF
abundance: -; v_gene: TRBV7-6; j_gene: TRBJ2-2; d_gene: -; CDR3nt: TGTGCCAGCAGCCGAAGGTCGGGGAACACCGGGGAGCTGTTTTTT; CDR3aa: CASSRRSGNTGELFF
abundance: -; v_gene: TRBV7-8; j_gene: TRBJ2-7; d_gene: TRBD1; CDR3nt: TGTGCCAGCAGCTTATATCCCGGGACAGTCGGACTGACCTACGAGCAGTACTTC; CDR3aa: CASSLYPGTVGLTYEQYF
abundance: once; v_gene: TRBV6-5; j_gene: TRBJ2-7; d_gene: TRBD2; CDR3nt: TGTGCCAGCAGTTACGGACTAGCCTACGAGCAGTACTTC; CDR3aa: CASSYGLAYEQYF
abundance: -; v_gene: TRBV15; j_gene: TRBJ1-2; d_gene: TRBD1; CDR3nt: TGTGCCGCCAGCAGAGATCCACAGGGGACCTATGGCTACACCTTC; CDR3aa: CAASRDPQGTYGYTF
abundance: -; v_gene: TRBV5-1; j_gene: TRBJ2-3; d_gene: -; CDR3nt: TGCGCCAGCAGCCCCTGGACCAGACCAGATACGCAGTATTTT; CDR3aa: CASSPWTRPDTQYF
abundance: -; v_gene: TRBV28; j_gene: TRBJ2-5; d_gene: -; CDR3nt: TGTGCCAGCAGGCCACTTAGTGGGGAGACCCAGTACTTC; CDR3aa: CASRPLSGETQYF
abundance: -; v_gene: TRBV28; j_gene: TRBJ1-2; d_gene: -; CDR3nt: TGTGCCAGCAGTTACGAAGGCTACACCTTC; CDR3aa: CASSYEGYTF
abundance: -; v_gene: TRBV5-1; j_gene: TRBJ2-7; d_gene: -; CDR3nt: TGCGCCAGCAGCTTGGATGGGGAGGCGGTCTCCTACGAGCAGTACTTC; CDR3aa: CASSLDGEAVSYEQYF
abundance: -; v_gene: TRBV6-5; j_gene: TRBJ1-5; d_gene: -; CDR3nt: TGTGCCAGCAGAGTTGCTTTACTCGCGGCCCAGCATTTT; CDR3aa: CASRVALLAAQHF
abundance: -; v_gene: TRBV27; j_gene: TRBJ2-3; d_gene: -; CDR3nt: TGTGCCAGCAGTCGACTCGCACAGGGTTCGACAGATACGCAGTATTTT; CDR3aa: CASSRLAQGSTDTQYF
abundance: few; v_gene: TRBV19; j_gene: TRBJ2-6; d_gene: -; CDR3nt: TGTGCCAGTAGTATTCGCACAGGGTCTGGGGCCAACGTCCTGACTTTC; CDR3aa: CASSIRTGSGANVLTF
abundance: -; v_gene: TRBV9; j_gene: TRBJ1-3; d_gene: TRBD1; CDR3nt: TGTGCCAGCAGCCCGACAGGGTTCCTGTGGAACACCATATATTTT; CDR3aa: CASSPTGFLWNTIYF
abundance: -; v_gene: TRBV4-2; j_gene: TRBJ2-3; d_gene: -; CDR3nt: TGTGCCAGCATCCTTAGTAGGGGTCGCAGGGACCGCACAGATACGCAGTATTTT; CDR3aa: CASILSRGRRDRTDTQYF
abundance: -; v_gene: TRBV6-6; j_gene: TRBJ2-7; d_gene: TRBD1; CDR3nt: TGTGCCAGCAGTCGGGGGACAGGGAGCTCCTACGAGCAGTACTTC; CDR3aa: CASSRGTGSSYEQYF
abundance: -; v_gene: TRBV4-3; j_gene: TRBJ1-2; d_gene: -; CDR3nt: TGCGCCAGCAGCCAACAGGGTTTTGGGGCCTATGGCTACACCTTC; CDR3aa: CASSQQGFGAYGYTF
abundance: -; v_gene: TRBV6-6; j_gene: TRBJ1-5; d_gene: TRBD1; CDR3nt: TGTGCCAGCAGCTACGACAGGGAAGGCCAGCCCCAGCATTTT; CDR3aa: CASSYDREGQPQHF
abundance: -; v_gene: TRBV7-9; j_gene: TRBJ1-5; d_gene: -; CDR3nt: TGTGCCAGCAGCTTAGTAGGGGGTCAGCCCCAGCATTTT; CDR3aa: CASSLVGGQPQHF
abundance: -; v_gene: TRBV15; j_gene: TRBJ1-6; d_gene: -; CDR3nt: TGTGCCACCAGCAGAGGGGCAGGCAAGAATTCACCCCTCCACTTT; CDR3aa: CATSRGAGKNSPLHF
abundance: -; v_gene: TRBV18; j_gene: TRBJ1-2; d_gene: -; CDR3nt: TGTGCCAGCTCACCACCGTCGCGGGACTATGGCTACACCTTC; CDR3aa: CASSPPSRDYGYTF
abundance: -; v_gene: TRBV7-6; j_gene: TRBJ1-5; d_gene: -; CDR3nt: TGTGCCAGCAGCCCAGACGGCAATCAGCCCCAGCATTTT; CDR3aa: CASSPDGNQPQHF
abundance: -; v_gene: TRBV6-5; j_gene: TRBJ1-6; d_gene: TRBD1; CDR3nt: TGTGCCAGCAGTTACACTGGGACAGGGGTTTCACCCCTCCACTTT; CDR3aa: CASSYTGTGVSPLHF
abundance: once; v_gene: TRBV4-3; j_gene: TRBJ2-1; d_gene: TRBD1; CDR3nt: TGCGCCAGCAGCCAACTGTACGGGACAGAAGAATACAATGAGCAGTTCTTC; CDR3aa: CASSQLYGTEEYNEQFF
abundance: -; v_gene: TRBV7-2; j_gene: TRBJ1-2; d_gene: -; CDR3nt: TGTGCCAGCAGCTTAGGGAGGCTGGGGGCTAACTATGGCTACACCTTC; CDR3aa: CASSLGRLGANYGYTF
abundance: -; v_gene: TRBV5-5; j_gene: TRBJ1-6; d_gene: TRBD1; CDR3nt: TGTGCCAGCAGCTTGGGGACAGGCGGCTCCTATAATTCACCCCTCCACTTT; CDR3aa: CASSLGTGGSYNSPLHF
abundance: -; v_gene: TRBV9; j_gene: TRBJ2-1; d_gene: -; CDR3nt: TGTGCCAGCAGCGTAGTCGGGGGTTCCTACAATGAGCAGTTCTTC; CDR3aa: CASSVVGGSYNEQFF
abundance: medium-sized; v_gene: TRBV11-3; j_gene: TRBJ1-1; d_gene: TRBD1; CDR3nt: TGTGCCAGCAGCCCAATCGGGACAGGGACTGAAGCTTTCTTT; CDR3aa: CASSPIGTGTEAFF
abundance: -; v_gene: TRBV19; j_gene: TRBJ2-1; d_gene: TRBD2; CDR3nt: TGTGCCAGTAGTACCCAAGCGGGGCGGGATGAGCAGTTCTTC; CDR3aa: CASSTQAGRDEQFF
abundance: -; v_gene: TRBV19; j_gene: TRBJ1-1; d_gene: -; CDR3nt: TGTGCCAGTAGTTTTGGGACGATGAACACTGAAGCTTTCTTT; CDR3aa: CASSFGTMNTEAFF
abundance: -; v_gene: TRBV4-2; j_gene: TRBJ2-1; d_gene: -; CDR3nt: TGTGCCAGCAGCCCCCGGGGGGCCGCCTACAATGAGCAGTTCTTC; CDR3aa: CASSPRGAAYNEQFF
abundance: -; v_gene: TRBV2; j_gene: TRBJ2-7; d_gene: TRBD1; CDR3nt: TGTGCCAGCGGAAGGGGGCGCGGCGAGCAGTACTTC; CDR3aa: CASGRGRGEQYF
abundance: -; v_gene: TRBV5-6; j_gene: TRBJ2-5; d_gene: -; CDR3nt: TGTGCCAGCAGCTTGGAAGTAAGGACTGGGGCCGTGGGGACCCAGTACTTC; CDR3aa: CASSLEVRTGAVGTQYF
abundance: -; v_gene: TRBV7-9; j_gene: TRBJ2-7; d_gene: TRBD1; CDR3nt: TGTGCCAGCAGCGCATCCGGGACAGCCTACGAGCAGTACTTC; CDR3aa: CASSASGTAYEQYF
abundance: -; v_gene: TRBV9; j_gene: TRBJ2-1; d_gene: -; CDR3nt: TGTGCCAGCAGCGTAGTGGGGGAGACTGAGCAGTTCTTC; CDR3aa: CASSVVGETEQFF
abundance: few; v_gene: TRBV7-8; j_gene: TRBJ1-5; d_gene: -; CDR3nt: TGTGCCAGCAGCTTAGGACACAGCAATCAGCCCCAGCATTTT; CDR3aa: CASSLGHSNQPQHF
abundance: few; v_gene: TRBV6-5; j_gene: TRBJ1-1; d_gene: TRBD1; CDR3nt: TGTGCCAGCAGTTACTCTCAGGGGGCTACCACTGAAGCTTTCTTT; CDR3aa: CASSYSQGATTEAFF